This TCR beta chain was sequenced during a study of long-term antiretroviral therapy in people with HIV. Researchers report immunoSEQ v3.0 was run at survey level. Produced via immunoSEQ multiplex PCR; TCRdb's table is partial and in-frame only. The data hold about 30,000 clones, with 90% to 95% observed a single time. This CDR3 comprises 15 residues. Between the trimmed V and J ends, which lost 1 base and 1 base, there was a span of 10 bases. Germline lookup yields CDR1 MGHRA and CDR2 YSYEKL. This material consisted of unsorted PBMCs, taken more than 7.3 years after starting antiretroviral therapy. The receptor's source is a man in his forties or fifties with HIV. This chain uses TRBV4-1 with TRBJ1-1, with unresolved D. CDR3 sequence: CASSQAPGSNTEAFF. CDR3 DNA: TGCGCCAGCAGCCAAGCTCCGGGGTCGAACACTGAAGCTTTCTTT.